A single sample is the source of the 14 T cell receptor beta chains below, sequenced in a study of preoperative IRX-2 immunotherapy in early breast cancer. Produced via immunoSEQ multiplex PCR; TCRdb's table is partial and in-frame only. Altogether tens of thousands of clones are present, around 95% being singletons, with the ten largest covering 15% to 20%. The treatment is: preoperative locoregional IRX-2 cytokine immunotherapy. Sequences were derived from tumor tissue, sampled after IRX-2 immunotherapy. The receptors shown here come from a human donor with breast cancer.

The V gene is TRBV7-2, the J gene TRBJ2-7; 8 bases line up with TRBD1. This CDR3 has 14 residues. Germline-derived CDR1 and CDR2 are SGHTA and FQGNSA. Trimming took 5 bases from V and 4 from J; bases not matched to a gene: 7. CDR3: CASSPTGGGYEQYF. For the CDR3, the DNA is TGTGCCAGCAGCCCTACAGGGGGAGGATACGAGCAGTACTTC.

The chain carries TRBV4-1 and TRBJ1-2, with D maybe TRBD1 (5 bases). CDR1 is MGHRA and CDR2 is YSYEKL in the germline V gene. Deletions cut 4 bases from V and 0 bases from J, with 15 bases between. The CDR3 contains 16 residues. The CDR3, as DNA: TGCGCCAGCAGCCGTCGGGACGGCAGAGCTAACTATGGCTACACCTTC. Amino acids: CASSRRDGRANYGYTF.

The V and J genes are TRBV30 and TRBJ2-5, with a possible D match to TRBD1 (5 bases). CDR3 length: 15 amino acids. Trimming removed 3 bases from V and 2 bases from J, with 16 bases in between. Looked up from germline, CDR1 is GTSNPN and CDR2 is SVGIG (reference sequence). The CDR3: CAWREGQALQETQYF. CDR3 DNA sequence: TGTGCCTGGAGGGAAGGACAAGCGCTTCAAGAGACCCAGTACTTC.

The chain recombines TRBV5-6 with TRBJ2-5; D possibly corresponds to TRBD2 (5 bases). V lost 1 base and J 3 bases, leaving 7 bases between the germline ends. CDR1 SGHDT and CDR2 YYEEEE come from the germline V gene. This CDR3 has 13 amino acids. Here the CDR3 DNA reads TGTGCCAGCAGCTTGTGGAGGAAAGAGACCCAGTACTTC. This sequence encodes CASSLWRKETQYF.

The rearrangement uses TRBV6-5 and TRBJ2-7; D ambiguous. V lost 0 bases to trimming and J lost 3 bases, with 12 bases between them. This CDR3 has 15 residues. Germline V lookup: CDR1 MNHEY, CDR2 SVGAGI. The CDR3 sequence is CASSYSSRSNYEQYF. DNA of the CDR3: TGTGCCAGCAGTTACTCGAGCAGGAGTAACTACGAGCAGTACTTC.

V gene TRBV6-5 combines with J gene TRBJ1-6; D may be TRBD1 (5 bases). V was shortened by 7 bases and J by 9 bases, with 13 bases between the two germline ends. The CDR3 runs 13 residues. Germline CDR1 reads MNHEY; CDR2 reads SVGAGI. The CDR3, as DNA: TGTGCCAGCACCGAATGGGGGGGTTCACCCCTCCACTTT. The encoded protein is CASTEWGGSPLHF.

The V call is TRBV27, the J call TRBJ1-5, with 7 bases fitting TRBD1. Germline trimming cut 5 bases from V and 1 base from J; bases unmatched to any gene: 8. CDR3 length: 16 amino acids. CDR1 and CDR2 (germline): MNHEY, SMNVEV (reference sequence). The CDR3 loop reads CASSPRGVLSNQPQHF. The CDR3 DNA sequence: TGTGCCAGCAGTCCCAGGGGGGTCCTGAGCAATCAGCCCCAGCATTTT.

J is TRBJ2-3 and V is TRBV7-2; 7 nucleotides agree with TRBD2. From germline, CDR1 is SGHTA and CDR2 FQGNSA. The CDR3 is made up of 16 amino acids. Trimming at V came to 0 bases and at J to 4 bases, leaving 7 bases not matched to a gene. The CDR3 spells CASSLAARAGADTQYF. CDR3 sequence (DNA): TGTGCCAGCAGCTTAGCAGCCCGCGCGGGGGCAGATACGCAGTATTTT.

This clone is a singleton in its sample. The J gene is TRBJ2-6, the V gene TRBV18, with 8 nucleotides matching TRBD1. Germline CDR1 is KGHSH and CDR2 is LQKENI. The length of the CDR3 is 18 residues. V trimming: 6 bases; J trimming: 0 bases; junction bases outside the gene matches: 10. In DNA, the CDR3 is TGTGCCAGCTCCCTCGGACAGGGCTCCCTCTCTGGGGCCAACGTCCTGACTTTC. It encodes CASSLGQGSLSGANVLTF.

The CDR3 here is CASSLAELGLETQYF. CDR3 in DNA: TGTGCCAGCAGCTTAGCAGAATTGGGGTTAGAGACCCAGTACTTC. The chain is built from TRBV7-9 and TRBJ2-5; D not certain. Germline V gene lookup returns CDR1 SEHNR and CDR2 FQNEAQ (reference sequence). The CDR3 is 15 residues long. The ends were cut back, 0 bases at V and 4 bases at J, with 12 bases in the middle.

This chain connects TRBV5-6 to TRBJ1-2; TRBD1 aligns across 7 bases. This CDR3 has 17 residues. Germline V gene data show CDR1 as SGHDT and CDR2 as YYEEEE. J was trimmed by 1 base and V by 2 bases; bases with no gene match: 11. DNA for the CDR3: TGTGCCAGCAGCTTCCGGACAGGAGGGGGCTATAACTATGGCTACACCTTC. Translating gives CASSFRTGGGYNYGYTF.

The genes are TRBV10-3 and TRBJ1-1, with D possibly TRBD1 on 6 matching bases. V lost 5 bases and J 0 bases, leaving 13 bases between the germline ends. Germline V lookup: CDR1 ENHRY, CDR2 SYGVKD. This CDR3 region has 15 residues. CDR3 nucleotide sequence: TGTGCCATCAGTCCCTGGAGGGGGATGAACACTGAAGCTTTCTTT. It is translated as CAISPWRGMNTEAFF.

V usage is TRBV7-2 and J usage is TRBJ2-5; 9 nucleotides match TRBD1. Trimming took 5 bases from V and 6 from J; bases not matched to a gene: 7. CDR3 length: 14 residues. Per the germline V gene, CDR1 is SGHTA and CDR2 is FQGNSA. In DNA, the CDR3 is TGTGCCAGCAGCCCCGACAGGGGGGGAAAGACCCAGTACTTC. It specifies CASSPDRGGKTQYF.

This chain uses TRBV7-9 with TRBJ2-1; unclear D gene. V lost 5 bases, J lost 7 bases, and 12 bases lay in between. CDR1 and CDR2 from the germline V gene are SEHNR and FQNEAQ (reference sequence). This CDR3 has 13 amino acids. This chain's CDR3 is CASSDPIGNEQFF. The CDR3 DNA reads TGTGCCAGCAGCGACCCAATAGGGAATGAGCAGTTCTTC.